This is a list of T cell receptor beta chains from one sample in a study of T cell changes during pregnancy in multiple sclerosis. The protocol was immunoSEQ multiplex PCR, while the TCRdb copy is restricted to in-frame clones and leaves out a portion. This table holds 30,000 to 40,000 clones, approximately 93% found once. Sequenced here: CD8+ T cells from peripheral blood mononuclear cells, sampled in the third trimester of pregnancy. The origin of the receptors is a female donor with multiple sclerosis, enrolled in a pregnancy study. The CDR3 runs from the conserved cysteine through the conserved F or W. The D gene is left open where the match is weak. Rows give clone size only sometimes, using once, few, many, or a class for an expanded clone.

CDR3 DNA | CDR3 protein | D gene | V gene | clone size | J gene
TGTGCCAGCAGCTTCACGCTCGGGGAGACCTACGAGCAGTACTTC | CASSFTLGETYEQYF | - | TRBV5-4 | - | TRBJ2-7
TGTGCCAGCAGCGGAACAGGGACCCTCTCCTACGAGCAGTACTTC | CASSGTGTLSYEQYF | - | TRBV11-2 | - | TRBJ2-7
TGTGCCAGCAGCTTTTTTGGGCAGCCGGTAGCTAACTATGGCTACACCTTC | CASSFFGQPVANYGYTF | - | TRBV7-9 | once | TRBJ1-2
TGCGCCAGCAGCTTTTCGGGAGGACTAGCCCACGAGCAGTACTTC | CASSFSGGLAHEQYF | TRBD2 | TRBV5-1 | - | TRBJ2-7
TGTGCCAGCAGTCCCGGGGGGGACATACAGCCCCAGCATTTT | CASSPGGDIQPQHF | - | TRBV7-6 | - | TRBJ1-5
TGTGCCAGCAGCCCCCACCATGGGCTTAACACCGGGGAGCTGTTTTTT | CASSPHHGLNTGELFF | - | TRBV9 | - | TRBJ2-2
TGCAGTGCTACAGGGCCAGATACGCAGTATTTT | CSATGPDTQYF | - | TRBV20-1 | once | TRBJ2-3
TGTGCCAGCAGTTACTCGAAACAGGGTCACGAGCAGTACTTC | CASSYSKQGHEQYF | - | TRBV6-6 | - | TRBJ2-7
TGTGCCAGCAGCTCCCGGGTCCCTGCGACGGCTTACGAGCAGTACTTC | CASSSRVPATAYEQYF | - | TRBV7-9 | - | TRBJ2-7
TGTGCCAGCAGTGATGCGGGGGGGGCCCCTGAGCAGTTCTTC | CASSDAGGAPEQFF | TRBD2 | TRBV6-1 | - | TRBJ2-1
TGTGCCAGCTCCCTGGCTAGCGGGGACCACGAGCAGTACTTC | CASSLASGDHEQYF | TRBD2 | TRBV9 | - | TRBJ2-7
TGCGCCAGCAGCCCTGGTCGGGGACAGGGGGAAACAGATACGCAGTATTTT | CASSPGRGQGETDTQYF | TRBD1 | TRBV4-1 | - | TRBJ2-3
TGTGCCAGCAGCCCGCCGGGGGGAGCAGATACGCAGTATTTT | CASSPPGGADTQYF | TRBD2 | TRBV7-9 | - | TRBJ2-3